One and the same sample provided the 20 T cell receptor beta chains below, sequenced in a study of tumor and adjacent non-tumor tissue in lung cancer (dated by TCRdb to 2016 to 2019). The library was generated by multiplex PCR. TCRdb lists the instrument as Illumina HiSeq 2500. TCRbeta libraries were built by three rounds of nested PCR using primers (Table S4), following protocols modified from ARM-PCR. The public reads were run again by TCRdb, first through fastp at Q25 and then through MiXCR, and only productive beta chains were kept. CDR3 protein duplicates are merged, each entry listing the most common genes and DNA. The sample yields about 85,000 distinct CDR3 sequences; more than 60% were counted once. Jointly, the top ten make up around 15% of the sample. RNA was extracted from bulk unsorted tissue and checked for quality with a NanoDrop ND-1000 and an Agilent 2100. The sample comprised lung tumor tissue. These receptors were obtained from a man between 65 and 80 years old with non-small cell lung cancer.

Comment on this clonotype: A junction end diverges from the germline sequence, so it may reflect a read error. The rearrangement uses TRBV10-1 and TRBJ2-5; tentatively, D is TRBD1 (5 bases). The CDR3 extends over 14 amino acids. The germline V gene has CDR1 WNHNN and CDR2 SYGVQD (reference sequence). The CDR3: CTSSESQGRQTQYF. Written as DNA, the CDR3 is TGCACCAGCAGTGAGTCGCAGGGAAGGCAGACCCAGTACTTC.

With respect to this clonotype: Germline is not matched at one junction end, which may reflect a read error. The chain combines TRBV5-1 with TRBJ1-1; unclear D gene. This CDR3 comprises 13 residues. Per germline, CDR1 SGHRS and CDR2 YFSETQ. The CDR3 is CTSSGLGNTEAFF. The CDR3 bases are TGCACCAGCAGCGGATTGGGGAACACTGAAGCTTTCTTT.

This clonotype was seen ten or more times. This chain links TRBV28 with TRBJ2-1, with 8 positions matching TRBD2. There are 16 residues in the CDR3. Germline trimming cut 2 bases from V and 5 bases from J; bases unmatched to any gene: 8. CDR1 MDHEN and CDR2 SYDVKM come from the germline V gene. The CDR3 sequence: CASSLVERGLNNEQFF. The CDR3 nucleotides are TGTGCCAGCAGTTTAGTAGAGCGGGGGCTAAACAATGAGCAGTTCTTC.

With regard to this clonotype: The missing conserved phenylalanine or tryptophan at the end of this CDR3 makes a read error likely. The DNA is omitted, as the CDR3 cannot be located on it reliably, and the CDR3 follows TCRdb's listing. The chain employs TRBV6-1 and TRBJ2-4. The CDR3 is 13 residues long, ends included. The germline V gene encodes CDR1 MNHNS and CDR2 SASEGT. CDR3 sequence reads: CASIHPGKNIQHL.

A single count supports this clonotype. The chain is built from TRBV20-1 and TRBJ1-1, with D perhaps TRBD1 (5 bases). V dropped 1 base and J dropped 6 bases, with 12 bases sitting between them. The CDR3 contains 13 residues. CDR1 is DFQATT and CDR2 is SNEGSKA in the germline V gene (reference sequence). The CDR3 coding sequence is TGCAGTGCTAGAGGGGGCAAGGGGTCTGAAGCTTTCTTT. Protein: CSARGGKGSEAFF.

A note on this clonotype: It is likely a read error, because the conserved phenylalanine at the end of the CDR3 is missing. The CDR3 spells CATVAGTGSYNEQFY. CDR3 nucleotides: TGTGCCACCGTGGCGGGGACAGGGTCCTACAATGAGCAGTTCTAC. This chain joins TRBV24-1 and TRBJ2-1; 9 bases line up with TRBD1. Germline lookup yields CDR1 KGHDR and CDR2 SFDVKD. The CDR3 is made up of 15 amino acids. After removal of 9 bases from V and 1 base from J, the junction contained 6 bases not matched to a gene.

This clonotype was observed a few times. V usage is TRBV5-1 and J usage is TRBJ2-3; tentatively, D is TRBD2 (6 bases). V gave up 2 bases and J gave up 6 bases, with 10 bases separating them. The CDR3 extends over 13 amino acids. Germline CDR1 SGHRS, CDR2 YFSETQ. CDR3 sequence reads: CASSFTEGDTQYF. CDR3 nucleotide sequence: TGCGCCAGCAGCTTTACGGAGGGTGATACGCAGTATTTT.

Worth noting for this clonotype: A junction end diverges from the germline sequence, so it may reflect a read error. The V call is TRBV6-5, the J call TRBJ2-5; D is unclear. The CDR3 has 15 residues. Germline CDR1 and CDR2: MNHEY and SVGAGI. In DNA, the CDR3 is TGTGCCAGCAGTTACTCGAGGAGATATCAAGGGACCCAGTACTTC. Amino acids: CASSYSRRYQGTQYF.

The chain links TRBV6-1 to TRBJ2-5; D is uncertain. Germline V gene data show CDR1 as MNHNS and CDR2 as SASEGT. V lost 5 bases and J 1 base, leaving 14 bases between the germline ends. CDR3 length: 15 residues. The CDR3 DNA follows: TGTGCCAGCAGTCCAATCCGAGGTGTCCAAGAGACCCAGTACTTC. This translates into CASSPIRGVQETQYF.

This clonotype was seen more than once but under ten times. This sequence may be a read error, since a much larger clone differs from it by one base. The chain recombines TRBV6-6 with TRBJ2-2; D could derive from TRBD1 or TRBD2 (6 bases each). This CDR3 comprises 13 residues. CDR1 and CDR2 from the germline V gene are MNHNY and SVGAGI (reference sequence). CDR3 coding DNA: TGTGCCAGCTCTACCCAGGGGTCCGGGGGGCTGTTTTTT. Translation gives CASSTQGSGGLFF.

This clonotype came up many times. The chain has TRBV10-2 and TRBJ1-5; tentatively, D is TRBD1 (6 bases). V lost 8 bases to trimming and J lost 6 bases, with 14 bases between them. CDR3 length: 13 amino acids. The germline gives CDR1 WSHSY, CDR2 SAAADI. The CDR3 spells CASLDRSGQPQHF. CDR3 in DNA: TGCGCCAGCCTCGACAGGTCCGGTCAGCCCCAGCATTTT.

For the CDR3, the DNA is TGCAGCGCCTTTACCACAGGACAGGGTGACACTGAAGCTTTCTTT. Translation: CSAFTTGQGDTEAFF. The chain uses TRBV29-1 and TRBJ1-1; 8 bases fit TRBD1. V lost 7 bases to trimming and J lost 3 bases; unmatched junction nucleotides: 13. The germline V gene has CDR1 SQVTM and CDR2 ANQGSEA. The CDR3 is 15 amino acids.

To note about this clonotype: Sequence at one end of the junction differs from germline and may be a read error. The rearrangement links TRBV14 to TRBJ2-5; D gene unclear. The CDR3 is made up of 13 amino acids. Germline assignment: CDR1 SGHDN and CDR2 FVKESK. In nucleotides, the CDR3 is TGTGCCAGCAGACAATTTCTTCAAGAGACTCAGTACTTC. Translating it yields CASRQFLQETQYF.

This clonotype was detected only once. One end of the junction fails to match germline, which may point to a read error. This chain links TRBV11-2 with TRBJ2-3; the D gene is possibly TRBD1 (6 bases). The CDR3 totals 16 residues. Germline CDR1 and CDR2: SGHAT and FQNNGV. Written as DNA, the CDR3 is TGTGCCAGCAGTTTAGACAGGACGACAAGCACAGATACGCTGTATTTT. As protein: CASSLDRTTSTDTLYF.

About this clonotype: A clone one base away is much larger, so this may be a read error. V is TRBV29-1 and J is TRBJ1-3; D not certain. The CDR3 is 16 amino acids. The germline V gene encodes CDR1 SQVTM and CDR2 ANQGSEA. The CDR3 is CSVEGSSESSGDTIYF. The DNA for the CDR3 is TGCAGCGTTGAAGGAAGTAGTGAAAGCTCTGGAGACACCATATATTTT.

This clonotype was seen at least ten times. The chain carries TRBV7-9 and TRBJ2-7; D uncertain. CDR1 and CDR2 from the germline V gene are SEHNR and FQNEAQ (reference sequence). There are 12 residues in the CDR3. The ends were cut back, 5 bases at V and 5 bases at J, with 10 bases in the middle. CDR3 sequence reads: CASSRPWDEQYF. The CDR3 DNA follows: TGTGCCAGCAGCAGACCCTGGGACGAGCAGTACTTC.

As concerns this clonotype: Mismatch with germline at one junction end may stem from a read error. The J gene is TRBJ2-3, the V gene TRBV11-1, with TRBD1 identical over 8 bases. CDR3 length: 13 residues. Germline V CDR1 and CDR2: SGHAT, FQDESV (reference sequence). CDR3 in DNA: TGTGCCAGCAGCTGGACAGGGCCAGATATGCAGTATTTT. Its protein product is CASSWTGPDMQYF.

The sample holds many counts of this clonotype. The genes are TRBV6-1 and TRBJ2-7; no clear D. This CDR3 has 13 residues. Germline CDR1 reads MNHNS; CDR2 reads SASEGT. The V and J ends lost 7 bases and 0 bases respectively, with 10 bases between them. CDR3 residues: CASIRPSSYEQYF. Here the CDR3 DNA reads TGTGCCAGCATAAGGCCCTCCTCCTACGAGCAGTACTTC.

Only a few counts were recorded for this clonotype. A much larger clone lies one base from this, so it may be a read error. The chain employs TRBV28 and TRBJ1-1, with TRBD1 as a possible D gene (6 bases). The germline gives CDR1 MDHEN, CDR2 SYDVKM. The CDR3 contains 16 residues. CDR3 nucleotide sequence: TGTGCCAACAGTTTGGGGGGCGCGATCTCGATCACTGAAGCTTTCTTT. Translated: CANSLGGAISITEAFF.

A word on this clonotype: A read error may be the cause here, since a much bigger clone is one base away. The chain is built from TRBV12-3 or TRBV12-4 and TRBJ1-2; D uncertain. CDR3 length equals 15 residues. CDR3 in amino acids: CASSLPTIFNYCYTF. The CDR3 DNA is TGTGCCAGCAGTTTGCCCACCATCTTTAACTATTGCTACACCTTC.